This T cell receptor (beta chain) was sequenced during a study of a mutant IDH1 vaccine in newly diagnosed glioma. Study-wide background: Vaccine dosing followed radiotherapy by 4-6 weeks, or accompanied temozolomide cycles. Study-level results: The occurrence of vaccine-induced immune responses was seen in around 93% of patients. Pseudoprogression appeared independent of alterations in top peripheral clonotypes.

About this clone itself: Its specificity is not known.

Specified time point: week 11, during vaccination. Each dose of the vaccine consisted of 300 ug of mutant IDH1 20-mer peptide, with topical imiquimod. The junction had 5 bases not matched to a gene; V was cut back by 4 bases and J by 2 bases. Germline CDR1 reads ENHRY; CDR2 reads SYGVKD. The CDR3 runs 15 residues. The repertoire was sequenced with immunoSEQ multiplex PCR; TCRdb's copy has only in-frame clones and lacks some. The data hold around 120,000 clones, with over 75% observed a single time. The chain is built from TRBV10-3 and TRBJ2-3; TRBD2 aligns across 8 bases. This clonotype was obtained from a man aged 35 to 55 with glioma. The source material was PBMCs, sampled from a glioma patient whose treatment included an IDH1 peptide vaccine. The CDR3 coding sequence is TGTGCCATCAGTGCGGGACTAGACCCCACAGATACGCAGTATTTT. It translates to CAISAGLDPTDTQYF.